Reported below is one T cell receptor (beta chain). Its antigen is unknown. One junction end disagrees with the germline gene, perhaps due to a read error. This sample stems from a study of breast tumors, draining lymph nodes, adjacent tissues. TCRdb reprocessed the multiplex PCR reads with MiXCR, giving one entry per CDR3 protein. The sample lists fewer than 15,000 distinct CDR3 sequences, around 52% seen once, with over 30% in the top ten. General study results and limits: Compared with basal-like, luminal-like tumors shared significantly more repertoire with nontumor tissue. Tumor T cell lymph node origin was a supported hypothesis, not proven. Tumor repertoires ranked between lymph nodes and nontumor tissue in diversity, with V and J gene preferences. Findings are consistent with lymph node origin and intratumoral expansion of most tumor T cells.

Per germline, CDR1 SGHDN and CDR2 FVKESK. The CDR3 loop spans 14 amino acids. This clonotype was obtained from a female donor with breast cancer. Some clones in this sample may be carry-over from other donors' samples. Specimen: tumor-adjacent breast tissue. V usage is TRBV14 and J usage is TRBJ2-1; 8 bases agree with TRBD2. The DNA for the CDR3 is TGTGTCAGCAGCTTTACCGGGGGGGGAGCTGAGCAGTCCTTC. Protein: CVSSFTGGGAEQSF.